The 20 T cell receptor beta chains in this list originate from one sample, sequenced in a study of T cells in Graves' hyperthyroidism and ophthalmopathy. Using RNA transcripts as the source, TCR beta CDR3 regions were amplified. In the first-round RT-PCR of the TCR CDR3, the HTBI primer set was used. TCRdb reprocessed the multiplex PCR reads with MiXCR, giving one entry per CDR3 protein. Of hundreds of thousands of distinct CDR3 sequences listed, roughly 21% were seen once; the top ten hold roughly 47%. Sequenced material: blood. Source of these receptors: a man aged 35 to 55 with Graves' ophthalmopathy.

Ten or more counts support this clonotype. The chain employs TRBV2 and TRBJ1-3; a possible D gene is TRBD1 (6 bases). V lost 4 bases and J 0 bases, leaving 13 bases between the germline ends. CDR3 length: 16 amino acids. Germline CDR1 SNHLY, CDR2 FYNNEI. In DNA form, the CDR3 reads TGTGCCAGCAGTGGAGGGGGGGGCATCTCTGGAAACACCATATATTTT. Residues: CASSGGGGISGNTIYF.

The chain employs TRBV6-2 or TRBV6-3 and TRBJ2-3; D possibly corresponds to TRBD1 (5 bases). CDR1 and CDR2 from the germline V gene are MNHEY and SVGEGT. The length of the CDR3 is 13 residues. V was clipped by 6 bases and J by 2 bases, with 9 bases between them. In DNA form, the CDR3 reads TGTGCCAGCAGAGGGGTGAACACAGATACGCAGTATTTT. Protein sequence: CASRGVNTDTQYF.

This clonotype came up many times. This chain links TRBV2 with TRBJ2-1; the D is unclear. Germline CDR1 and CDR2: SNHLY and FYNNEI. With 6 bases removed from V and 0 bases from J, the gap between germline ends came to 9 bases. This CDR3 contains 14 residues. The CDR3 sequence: CASSGVSSYNEQFF. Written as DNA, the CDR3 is TGTGCCAGCAGCGGTGTGAGCTCCTACAATGAGCAGTTCTTC.

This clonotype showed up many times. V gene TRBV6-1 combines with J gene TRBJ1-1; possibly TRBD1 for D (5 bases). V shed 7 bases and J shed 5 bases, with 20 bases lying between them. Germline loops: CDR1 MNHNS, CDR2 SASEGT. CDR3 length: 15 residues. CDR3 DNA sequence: TGTGCCAGCATGGGGGTTGGGGTAGGAAGAACTGAAGCTTTCTTT. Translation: CASMGVGVGRTEAFF.

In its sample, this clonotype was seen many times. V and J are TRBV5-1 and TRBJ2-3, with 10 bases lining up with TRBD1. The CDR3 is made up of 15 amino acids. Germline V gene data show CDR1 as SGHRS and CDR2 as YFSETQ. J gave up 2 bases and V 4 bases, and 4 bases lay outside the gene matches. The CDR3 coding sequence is TGCGCCAGCAGCGGAGGGACAGGGGACACAGATACGCAGTATTTT. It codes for CASSGGTGDTDTQYF. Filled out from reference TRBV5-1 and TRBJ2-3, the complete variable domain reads KAGVTQTPRYLIKTRGQQVTLSCSPISGHRSVSWYQQTPGQGLQFLFEYFSETQRNKGNFPGRFSGRQFSNSRSEMNVSTLELGDSALYLCASSGGTGDTDTQYFGPGTRLTVL.

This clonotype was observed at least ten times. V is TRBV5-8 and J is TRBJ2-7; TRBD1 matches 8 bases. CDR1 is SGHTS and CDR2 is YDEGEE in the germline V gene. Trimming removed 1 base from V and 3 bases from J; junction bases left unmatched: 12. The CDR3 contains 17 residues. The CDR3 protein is CASSLMYDWDRYYEQYF. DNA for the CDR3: TGTGCCAGCAGCTTGATGTACGATTGGGACAGGTACTACGAGCAGTACTTC.

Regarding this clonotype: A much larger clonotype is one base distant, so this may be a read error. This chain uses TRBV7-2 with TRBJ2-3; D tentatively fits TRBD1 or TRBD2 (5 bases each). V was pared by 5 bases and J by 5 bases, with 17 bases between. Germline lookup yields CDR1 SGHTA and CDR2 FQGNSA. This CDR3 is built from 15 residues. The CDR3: CASSPLGDLRDTQYF. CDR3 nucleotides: TGTGCCAGCAGCCCCCTTGGGGACCTCAGAGATACGCAGTATTTT.

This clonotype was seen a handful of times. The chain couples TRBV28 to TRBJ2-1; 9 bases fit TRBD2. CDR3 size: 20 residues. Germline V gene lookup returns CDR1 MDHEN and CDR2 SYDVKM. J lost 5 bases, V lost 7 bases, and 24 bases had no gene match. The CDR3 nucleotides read TGTGCCAGCACCCTAAAGACGGGGCTAGCGGGAAAATACCTAAACAATGAGCAGTTCTTC. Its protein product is CASTLKTGLAGKYLNNEQFF. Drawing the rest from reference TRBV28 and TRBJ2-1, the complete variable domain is DVKVTQSSRYLVKRTGEKVFLECVQDMDHENMFWYRQDPGLGLRLIYFSYDVKMKEKGDIPEGYSVSREKKERFSLILESASTNQTSMYLCASTLKTGLAGKYLNNEQFFGPGTRLTVL.

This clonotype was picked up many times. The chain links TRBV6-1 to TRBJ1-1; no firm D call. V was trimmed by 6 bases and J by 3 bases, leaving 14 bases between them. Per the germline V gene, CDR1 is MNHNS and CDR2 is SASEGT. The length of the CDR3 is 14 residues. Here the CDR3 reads CASSRMTPDTEAFF. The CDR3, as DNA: TGTGCCAGCAGCAGGATGACGCCGGACACTGAAGCTTTCTTT.

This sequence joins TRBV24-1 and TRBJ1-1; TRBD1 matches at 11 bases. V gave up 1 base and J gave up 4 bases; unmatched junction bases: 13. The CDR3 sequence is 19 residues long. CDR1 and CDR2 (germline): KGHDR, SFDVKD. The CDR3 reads CATSDLGGTGTGGGTEAFF. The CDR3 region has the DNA TGTGCCACCAGTGATTTAGGCGGAACCGGGACAGGGGGTGGCACTGAAGCTTTCTTT.

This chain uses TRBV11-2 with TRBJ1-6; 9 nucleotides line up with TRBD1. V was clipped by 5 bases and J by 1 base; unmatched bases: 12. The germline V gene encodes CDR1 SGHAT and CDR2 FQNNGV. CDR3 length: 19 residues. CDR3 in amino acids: CASSVADRGPESYNSPLHF. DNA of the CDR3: TGTGCCAGCAGCGTAGCGGACAGGGGCCCGGAGTCCTATAATTCACCCCTCCACTTT.

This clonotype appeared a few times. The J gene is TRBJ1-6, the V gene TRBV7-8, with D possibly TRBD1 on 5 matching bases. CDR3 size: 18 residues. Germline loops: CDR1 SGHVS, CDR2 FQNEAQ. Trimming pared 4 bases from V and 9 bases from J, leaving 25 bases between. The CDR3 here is CASSSQMASEGSVSPLHF. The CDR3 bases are TGTGCCAGCAGCTCACAGATGGCATCGGAGGGGTCTGTTTCACCCCTCCACTTT.

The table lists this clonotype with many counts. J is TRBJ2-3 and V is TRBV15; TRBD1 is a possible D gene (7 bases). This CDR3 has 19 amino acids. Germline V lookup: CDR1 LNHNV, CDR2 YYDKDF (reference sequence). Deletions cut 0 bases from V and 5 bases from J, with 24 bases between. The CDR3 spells CATSRETGDFLDPGDTQYF. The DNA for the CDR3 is TGTGCCACCAGCAGAGAAACAGGGGACTTCCTTGATCCTGGAGATACGCAGTATTTT.

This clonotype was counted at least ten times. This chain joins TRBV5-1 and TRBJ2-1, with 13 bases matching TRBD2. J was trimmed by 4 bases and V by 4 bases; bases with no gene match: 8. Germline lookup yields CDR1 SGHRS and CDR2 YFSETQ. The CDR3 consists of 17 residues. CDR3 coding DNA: TGCGCCAGCAGCCTCGGACTAGCGGGAGTATGGTACAATGAGCAGTTCTTC. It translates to CASSLGLAGVWYNEQFF. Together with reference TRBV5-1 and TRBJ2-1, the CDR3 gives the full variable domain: KAGVTQTPRYLIKTRGQQVTLSCSPISGHRSVSWYQQTPGQGLQFLFEYFSETQRNKGNFPGRFSGRQFSNSRSEMNVSTLELGDSALYLCASSLGLAGVWYNEQFFGPGTRLTVL.

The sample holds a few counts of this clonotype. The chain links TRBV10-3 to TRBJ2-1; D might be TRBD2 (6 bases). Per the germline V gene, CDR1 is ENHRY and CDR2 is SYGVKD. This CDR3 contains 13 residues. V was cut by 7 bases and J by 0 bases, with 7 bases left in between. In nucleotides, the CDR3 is TGTGCCATCAAGGGACTCTCCTACAATGAGCAGTTCTTC. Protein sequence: CAIKGLSYNEQFF.

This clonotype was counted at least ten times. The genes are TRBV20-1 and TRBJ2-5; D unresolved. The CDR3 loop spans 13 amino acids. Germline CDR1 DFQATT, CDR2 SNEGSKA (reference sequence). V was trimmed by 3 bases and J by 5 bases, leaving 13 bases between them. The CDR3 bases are TGCAGTGCTAGGATGTGGGATAGGGAGACCCAGTACTTC. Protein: CSARMWDRETQYF.

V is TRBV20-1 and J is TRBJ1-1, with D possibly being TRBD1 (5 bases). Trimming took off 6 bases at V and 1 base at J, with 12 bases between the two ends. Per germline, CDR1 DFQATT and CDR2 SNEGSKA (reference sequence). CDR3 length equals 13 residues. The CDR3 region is CSAAGPWNTEAFF. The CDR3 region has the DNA TGCAGTGCCGCGGGACCGTGGAACACTGAAGCTTTCTTT.

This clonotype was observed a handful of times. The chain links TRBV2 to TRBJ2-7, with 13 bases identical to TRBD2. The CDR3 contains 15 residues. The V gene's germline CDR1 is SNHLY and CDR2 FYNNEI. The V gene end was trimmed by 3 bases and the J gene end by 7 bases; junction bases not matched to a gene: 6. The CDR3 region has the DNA TGTGCCAGCAGTGAGGTTGGACTAGCGGGGGTAGAGCAGTACTTC. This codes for CASSEVGLAGVEQYF.

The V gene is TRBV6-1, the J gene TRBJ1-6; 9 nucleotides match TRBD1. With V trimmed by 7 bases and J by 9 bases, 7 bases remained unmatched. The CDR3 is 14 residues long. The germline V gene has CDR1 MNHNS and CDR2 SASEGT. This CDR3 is CASNRQGEGSPLHF. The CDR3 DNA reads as TGTGCCAGCAATAGACAGGGGGAAGGTTCACCCCTCCACTTT.

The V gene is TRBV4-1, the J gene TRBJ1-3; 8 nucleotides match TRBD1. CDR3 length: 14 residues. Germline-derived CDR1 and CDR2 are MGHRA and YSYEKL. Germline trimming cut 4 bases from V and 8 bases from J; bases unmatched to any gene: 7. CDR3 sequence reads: CASSLTGAVDTIYF. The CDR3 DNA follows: TGCGCCAGCAGCCTGACAGGGGCGGTGGACACCATATATTTT.